This record covers a single TCR beta chain. There are 18 residues in the CDR3. CDR1 SEHNR and CDR2 FQNEAQ come from the germline V gene (reference sequence). Unmatched junction bases numbered 8, after V lost 0 bases and J lost 0 bases. The sample comes from a study of early T cells in non-severe SARS-CoV-2 infection. TCRdb re-analysed the 5' RACE reads in MiXCR, keeping a single row per CDR3 protein. Among about 36,000 distinct CDR3 sequences, approximately 9.9% were seen once, and the ten largest hold approximately 12%. Sequences were obtained from whole blood. The TCR sequence derives from an adult who was a healthcare worker with PCR-confirmed SARS-CoV-2 infection or an uninfected control (not recorded which). The chain employs TRBV7-9 and TRBJ2-3; 8 nucleotides agree with TRBD1. The CDR3 loop reads CASSLAGFRTGSTDTQYF. CDR3 nucleotides: TGTGCCAGCAGCTTAGCGGGGTTTCGGACAGGGAGCACAGATACGCAGTATTTT.